This TCR beta chain was recorded in a study of TIL therapy for anti-PD-1-resistant metastatic lung cancer. Study-wide context: Tumors had a median PD-L1 proportion score of 6%.

Trimming removed 3 bases at V and 5 bases at J, with 8 bases between. The CDR3 runs to 14 residues. CDR1 and CDR2 (germline): MNHEY, SMNVEV (reference sequence). The libraries were made with immunoSEQ v3. Only in-frame clones appear in the TCRdb table, and some are missing; sequencing was by immunoSEQ multiplex PCR. The table shows roughly 15,000 clones, with roughly 83% occurring only once. Time point here: pre-treatment sample, taken before nivolumab and TIL therapy. Adults with stage 4 NSCLC were enrolled in a phase I trial. V usage is TRBV27 and J usage is TRBJ1-6, with no clear D. Specimen: blood, collected at baseline. The source is a person between 25 and 79 years old with non-small cell lung cancer. The CDR3 region is CASSFAQHNSPLHF. CDR3 DNA sequence: TGTGCCAGCAGTTTTGCCCAGCATAATTCACCCCTCCACTTT.